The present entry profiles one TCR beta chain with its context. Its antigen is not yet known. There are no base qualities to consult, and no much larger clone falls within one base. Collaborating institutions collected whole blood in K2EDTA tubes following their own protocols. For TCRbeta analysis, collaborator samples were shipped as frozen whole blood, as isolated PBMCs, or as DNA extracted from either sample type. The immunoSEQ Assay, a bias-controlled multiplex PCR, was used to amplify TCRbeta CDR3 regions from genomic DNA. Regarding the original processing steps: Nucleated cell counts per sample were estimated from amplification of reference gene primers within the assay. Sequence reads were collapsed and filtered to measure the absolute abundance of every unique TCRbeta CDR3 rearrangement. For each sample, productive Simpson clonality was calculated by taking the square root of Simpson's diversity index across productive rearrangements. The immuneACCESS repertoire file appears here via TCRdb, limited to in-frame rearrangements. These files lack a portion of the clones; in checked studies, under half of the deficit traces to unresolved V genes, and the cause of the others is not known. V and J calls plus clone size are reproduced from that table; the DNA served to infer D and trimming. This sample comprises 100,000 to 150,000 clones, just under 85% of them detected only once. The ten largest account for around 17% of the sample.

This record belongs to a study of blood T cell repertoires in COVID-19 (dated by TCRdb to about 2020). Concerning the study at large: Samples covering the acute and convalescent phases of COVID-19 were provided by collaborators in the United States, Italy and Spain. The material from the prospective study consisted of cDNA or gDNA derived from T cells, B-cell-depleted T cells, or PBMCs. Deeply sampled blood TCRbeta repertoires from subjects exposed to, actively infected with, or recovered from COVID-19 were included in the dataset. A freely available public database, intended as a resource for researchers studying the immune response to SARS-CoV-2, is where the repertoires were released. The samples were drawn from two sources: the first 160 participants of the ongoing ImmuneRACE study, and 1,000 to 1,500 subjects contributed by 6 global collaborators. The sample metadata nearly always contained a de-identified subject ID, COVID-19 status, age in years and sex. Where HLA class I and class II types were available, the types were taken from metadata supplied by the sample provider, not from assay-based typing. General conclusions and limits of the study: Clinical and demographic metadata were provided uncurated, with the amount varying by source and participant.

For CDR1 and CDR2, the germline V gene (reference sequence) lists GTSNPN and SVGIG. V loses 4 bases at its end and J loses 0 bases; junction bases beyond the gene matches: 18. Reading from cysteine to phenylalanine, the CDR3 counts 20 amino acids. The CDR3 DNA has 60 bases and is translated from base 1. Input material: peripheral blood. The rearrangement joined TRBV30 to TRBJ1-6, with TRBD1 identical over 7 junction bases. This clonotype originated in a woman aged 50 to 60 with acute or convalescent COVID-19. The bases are TGTGCCTGGAATGGGAAGAGGGGGCTGATTGAGAGCTCCTATAATTCACCCCTCCACTTT. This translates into CAWNGKRGLIESSYNSPLHF.